These T cell receptor beta chains were read from a single sample in a study of graft-versus-host responses after intestinal transplantation. Produced via immunoSEQ multiplex PCR; TCRdb's table is partial and in-frame only. The table records some 45,000 clones, around 96% of them present only once. The sequenced sample was PBMCs, obtained 335 days after intestinal transplant. These receptors all come from a human patient who received an intestinal transplant, so some T cells may come from the graft donor. Both conserved end residues are part of each CDR3. Some rows have no size entry. The others give once, few or many, or a class for an expanded clone.

TRBV18 | - | CASSPQADPNYGYTF
TRBV5-4 | - | CASHQRGSYNEQFF
TRBV28 | - | CASSLPPGAHEQFF
TRBV6-1 | - | CASSPPGANYGYTF
TRBV23-1 | - | CASSQGDINYGYTF
TRBV11-3 | once | CASSQNPGTSTDTQYF
TRBV6-5 | - | CASTARSYEQYF
TRBV13 | - | CASSLSRRETQYF
TRBV5-1 | - | CASSLAVHQETQYF
TRBV5-6 | - | CASSLGTGVGTF
TRBV5-1 | - | CASSLAGQGYEQYF
TRBV6-5 | - | CASSDRGLGAYEQYF
TRBV7-2 | - | CASSLGGGRNTIYF
TRBV7-6 | - | CASSLDSTDYYEQYF
TRBV5-1 | - | CASSPGLPLVTEAFF
TRBV5-5 | - | CASSWREGGANVLTF
TRBV7-2 | - | CASSLALTSGRSDTQYF
TRBV4-2 | - | CASSQEVRGHSNQPQHF
TRBV5-1 | - | CASSPRGQTRTDTQYF
TRBV2 | - | CASSDRDRVYNEQFF
TRBV13 | - | CASSPGVSYNEQFF
TRBV5-1 | - | CASSYGGDRGYTF
TRBV7-9 | - | CATPRAGGLPTYEQYF
TRBV19 | - | CASRRSGSVSNEQFF
TRBV27 | - | CASSLQSGVSYEQYF
TRBV7-6 | - | CASTSSGTGNTEAFF
TRBV5-1 | - | CASSLSAGQETQYF
TRBV6-1 | - | CASRKGFLDSPLHF
TRBV30 | - | CAWSGRTTPSYEQYF
TRBV27 | - | CASSSRDSYTYEQYF
TRBV2 | - | CASSRGQGDNSPLHF
TRBV9 | - | CASSVVPGEAYNEQFF
TRBV10-3 | - | CASHSGANVLTF
TRBV2 | - | CASSSRWRETQYF
TRBV4-1 | - | CASSPLGTGYYGYTF
TRBV6-1 | - | CASRGIEWNTGELFF
TRBV15 | - | CATSRDRVGGGNTIYF
TRBV5-1 | - | CASSRGSGELFF
TRBV5-4 | once | CASSLGQGAGNSPLHF
TRBV30 | - | CAWSVDTEAFF
TRBV7-2 | - | CASSLGTGEQYF
TRBV19 | - | CASSLAGYKLYEQYF
TRBV6-5 | - | CASIRLAGGHEQYF
TRBV6-5 | - | CASSPQATNEKLFF
TRBV6-6 | - | CASSYRDRVNEQYF
TRBV2 | - | CASRQGRGETEAFF
TRBV7-3 | - | CASSLERDSYNEQFF
TRBV29-1 | - | CSVEAEEGDTQYF
TRBV5-6 | - | CASCELFDTQYF
TRBV9 | - | CASSVGTGGTDTQYF
TRBV5-6 | - | CASSATDPYEQYF
TRBV19 | - | CASRTHQGQTAEAFF
TRBV11-2 | - | CASSAPGLRYEQYF